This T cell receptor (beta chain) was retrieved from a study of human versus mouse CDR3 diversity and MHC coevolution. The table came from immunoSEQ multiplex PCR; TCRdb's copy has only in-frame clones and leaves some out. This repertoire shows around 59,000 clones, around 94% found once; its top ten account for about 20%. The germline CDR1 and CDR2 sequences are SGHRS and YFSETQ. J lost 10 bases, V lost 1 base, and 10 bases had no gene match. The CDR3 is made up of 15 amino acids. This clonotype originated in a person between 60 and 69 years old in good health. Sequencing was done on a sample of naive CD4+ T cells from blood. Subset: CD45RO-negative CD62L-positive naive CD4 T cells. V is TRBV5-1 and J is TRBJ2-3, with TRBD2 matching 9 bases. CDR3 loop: CASSLQVTSGSSQYF. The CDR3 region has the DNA TGCGCCAGCAGCTTGCAAGTGACTAGCGGATCCTCGCAGTATTTT.